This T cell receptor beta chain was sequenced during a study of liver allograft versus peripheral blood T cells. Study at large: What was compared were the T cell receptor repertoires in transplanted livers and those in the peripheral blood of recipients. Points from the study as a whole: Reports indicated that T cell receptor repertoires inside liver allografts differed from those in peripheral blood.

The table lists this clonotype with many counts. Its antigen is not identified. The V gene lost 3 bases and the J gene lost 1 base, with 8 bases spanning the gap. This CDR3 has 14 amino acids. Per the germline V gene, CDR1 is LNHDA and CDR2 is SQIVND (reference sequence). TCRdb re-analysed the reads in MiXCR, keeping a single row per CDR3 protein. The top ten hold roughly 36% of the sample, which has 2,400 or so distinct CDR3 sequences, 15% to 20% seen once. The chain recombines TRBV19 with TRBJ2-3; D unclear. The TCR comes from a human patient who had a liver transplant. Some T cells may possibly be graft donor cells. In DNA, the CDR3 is TGTGCCAGTAGTATTGGGGTAGGCACAGATACGCAGTATTTT. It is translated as CASSIGVGTDTQYF.